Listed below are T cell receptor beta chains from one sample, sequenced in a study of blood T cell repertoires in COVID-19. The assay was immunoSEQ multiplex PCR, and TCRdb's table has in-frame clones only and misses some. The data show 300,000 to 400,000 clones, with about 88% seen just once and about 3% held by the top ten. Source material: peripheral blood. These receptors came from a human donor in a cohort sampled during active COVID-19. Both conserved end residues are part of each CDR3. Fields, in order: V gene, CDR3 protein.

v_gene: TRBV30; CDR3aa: CAWSVRTNEKLFF
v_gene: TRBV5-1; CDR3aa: CASSLGPGGAGDGETQYF
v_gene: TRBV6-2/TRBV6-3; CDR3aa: CASSYRGGTSGANVLTF
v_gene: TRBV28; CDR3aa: CASTLGTGAYNEQFF
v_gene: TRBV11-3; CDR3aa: CASSLGQGAQETQYF
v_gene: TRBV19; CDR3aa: CASSMARLSNQPQHF
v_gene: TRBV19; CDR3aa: CASSTVRQGFEQFF
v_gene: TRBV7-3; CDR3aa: CASSLTGTSTDTQYF
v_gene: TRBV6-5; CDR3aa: CASSRVQGATQYF
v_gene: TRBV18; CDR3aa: CASSGPPMEGQETQYF
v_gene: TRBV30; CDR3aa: CAWRQGNQPQHF
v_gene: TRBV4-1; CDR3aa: CASSRTVQETQYF
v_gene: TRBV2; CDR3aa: CASSALETGGDEAFF
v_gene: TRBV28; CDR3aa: CASSPGEPGTEAFF